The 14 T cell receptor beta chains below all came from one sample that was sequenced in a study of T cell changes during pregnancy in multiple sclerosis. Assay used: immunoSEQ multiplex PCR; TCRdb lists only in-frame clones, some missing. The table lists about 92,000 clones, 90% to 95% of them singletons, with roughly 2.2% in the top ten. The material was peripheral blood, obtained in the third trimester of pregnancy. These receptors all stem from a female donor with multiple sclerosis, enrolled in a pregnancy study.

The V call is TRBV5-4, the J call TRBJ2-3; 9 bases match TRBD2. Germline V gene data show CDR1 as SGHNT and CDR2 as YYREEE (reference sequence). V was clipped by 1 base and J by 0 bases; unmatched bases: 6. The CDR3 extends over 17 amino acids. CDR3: CASSLWPTSGSTDTQYF. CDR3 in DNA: TGTGCCAGCAGCTTGTGGCCGACTAGCGGTAGCACAGATACGCAGTATTTT.

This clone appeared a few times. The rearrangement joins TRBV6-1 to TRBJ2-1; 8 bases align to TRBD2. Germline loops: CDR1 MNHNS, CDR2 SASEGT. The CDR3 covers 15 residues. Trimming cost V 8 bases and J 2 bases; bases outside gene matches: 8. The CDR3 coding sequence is TGTGCCAGCTGCCAAATGGGACTAGCCTACAATGAGCAGTTCTTC. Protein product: CASCQMGLAYNEQFF.

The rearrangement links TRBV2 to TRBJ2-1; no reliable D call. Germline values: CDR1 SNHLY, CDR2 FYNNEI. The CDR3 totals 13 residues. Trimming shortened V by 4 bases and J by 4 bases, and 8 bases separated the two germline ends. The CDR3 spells CASSAAGYNEQFF. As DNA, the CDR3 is TGTGCCAGCAGTGCTGCAGGTTACAATGAGCAGTTCTTC.

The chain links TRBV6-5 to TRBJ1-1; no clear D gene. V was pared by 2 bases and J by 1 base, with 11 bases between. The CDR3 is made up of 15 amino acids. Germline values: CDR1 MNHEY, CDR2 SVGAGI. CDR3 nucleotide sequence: TGTGCCAGCAGTTACGTACCGCTCGGGAACACTGAAGCTTTCTTT. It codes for CASSYVPLGNTEAFF.

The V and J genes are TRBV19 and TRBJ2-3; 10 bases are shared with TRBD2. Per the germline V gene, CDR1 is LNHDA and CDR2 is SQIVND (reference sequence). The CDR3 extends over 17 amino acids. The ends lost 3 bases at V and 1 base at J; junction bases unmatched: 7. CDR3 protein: CASSIGFTSGGTDTQYF. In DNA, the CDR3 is TGTGCCAGTAGTATCGGGTTTACTAGCGGGGGCACAGATACGCAGTATTTT.

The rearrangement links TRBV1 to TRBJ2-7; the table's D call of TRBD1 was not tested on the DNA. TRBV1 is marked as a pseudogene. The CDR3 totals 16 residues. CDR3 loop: CTSSQANRGRNYEQYF. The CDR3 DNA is TGCACCAGCAGCCAAGCTAACAGGGGGCGAAATTACGAGCAGTACTTC.

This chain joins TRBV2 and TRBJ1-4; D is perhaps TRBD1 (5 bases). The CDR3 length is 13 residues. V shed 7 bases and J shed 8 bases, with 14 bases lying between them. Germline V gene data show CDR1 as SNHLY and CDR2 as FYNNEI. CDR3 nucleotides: TGTGCCAGCAAGGTGGCCGGGGGGGAAAAACTGTTTTTT. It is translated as CASKVAGGEKLFF.

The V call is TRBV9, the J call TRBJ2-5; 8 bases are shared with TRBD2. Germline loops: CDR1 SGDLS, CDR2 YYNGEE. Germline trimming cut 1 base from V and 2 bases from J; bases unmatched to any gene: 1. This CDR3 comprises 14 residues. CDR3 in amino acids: CASSVTSGQETQYF. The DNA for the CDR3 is TGTGCCAGCAGCGTAACTAGCGGTCAAGAGACCCAGTACTTC.

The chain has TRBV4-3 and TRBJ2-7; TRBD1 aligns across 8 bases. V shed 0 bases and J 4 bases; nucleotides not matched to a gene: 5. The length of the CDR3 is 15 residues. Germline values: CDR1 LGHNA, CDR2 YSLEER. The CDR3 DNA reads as TGCGCCAGCAGCCAAGATCGGACAGGGAATTACGAGCAGTACTTC. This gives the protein CASSQDRTGNYEQYF.

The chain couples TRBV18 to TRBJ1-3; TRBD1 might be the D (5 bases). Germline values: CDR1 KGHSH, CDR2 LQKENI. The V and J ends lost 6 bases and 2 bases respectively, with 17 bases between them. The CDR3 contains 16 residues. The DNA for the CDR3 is TGTGCCAGCTCCCCGACCGGGGGGGATACTGGAAACACCATATATTTT. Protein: CASSPTGGDTGNTIYF.

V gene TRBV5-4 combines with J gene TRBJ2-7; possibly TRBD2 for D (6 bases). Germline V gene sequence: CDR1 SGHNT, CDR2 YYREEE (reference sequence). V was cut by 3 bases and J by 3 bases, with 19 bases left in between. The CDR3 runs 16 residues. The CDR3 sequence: CASSSPLAGRGYEQYF. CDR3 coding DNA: TGTGCCAGCAGCTCCCCACTAGCCGGGCGTGGCTACGAGCAGTACTTC. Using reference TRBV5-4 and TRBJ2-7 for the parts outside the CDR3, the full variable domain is ETGVTQSPTHLIKTRGQQVTLRCSSQSGHNTVSWYQQALGQGPQFIFQYYREEENGRGNFPPRFSGLQFPNYSSELNVNALELDDSALYLCASSSPLAGRGYEQYFGPGTRLTVT.

The CDR3, as DNA: TGTGCCAGCAGCTTAGCTGAGACAGGGGGCGACTATGGCTACACCTTC. Translating it yields CASSLAETGGDYGYTF. The J gene is TRBJ1-2, the V gene TRBV7-9; 10 positions match TRBD1. The CDR3 covers 16 residues. From germline, CDR1 is SEHNR and CDR2 FQNEAQ (reference sequence). V shed 0 bases and J 3 bases; nucleotides not matched to a gene: 4.

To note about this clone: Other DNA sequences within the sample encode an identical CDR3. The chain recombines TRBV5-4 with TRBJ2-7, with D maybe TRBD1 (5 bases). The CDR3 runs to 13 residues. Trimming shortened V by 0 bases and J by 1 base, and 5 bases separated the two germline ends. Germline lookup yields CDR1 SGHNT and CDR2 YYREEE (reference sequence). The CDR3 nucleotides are TGTGCCAGCAGCTTGGGACAGTCCTACGAGCAGTACTTC. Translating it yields CASSLGQSYEQYF.

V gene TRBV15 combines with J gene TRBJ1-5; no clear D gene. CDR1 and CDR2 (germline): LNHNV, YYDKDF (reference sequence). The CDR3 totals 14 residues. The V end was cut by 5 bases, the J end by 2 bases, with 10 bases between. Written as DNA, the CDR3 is TGTGCCACCAGCCTTGGGCTTGGCAATCAGCCCCAGCATTTT. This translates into CATSLGLGNQPQHF.